The T cell receptor (beta chain) under discussion was sequenced for a study of T cell responses to AZD1222 COVID-19 vaccine. Study observations and caveats: Seropositivity was recorded at baseline in only a handful of AZD1222 recipients. White British people made up most donors, females outnumbered males, and clonal diversity was possibly underestimated. No repertoire was sampled before or during the peak T cell response, only after it.

Libraries were prepared by immunoSEQ multiplex PCR; TCRdb keeps only in-frame clonotypes and omits some of them. Among 130,000 to 150,000 clones listed, about nine tenths were seen once. CDR1 and CDR2 (germline): SEHNR, FQNEAQ (reference sequence). Deletions cut 2 bases from V and 0 bases from J, with 8 bases between. The length of the CDR3 is 15 residues. A note on this clone: The target antigen is unknown.

The V gene is TRBV7-9, the J gene TRBJ1-3, with D hard to call. This TCR derives from an adult who received the AZD1222 COVID-19 vaccine. Here the sequenced sample was peripheral blood, taken 28 days after the second AZD1222 dose. The CDR3 DNA reads as TGTGCCAGCAGCTTACTCGGCGGCTCTGGAAACACCATATATTTT. It encodes CASSLLGGSGNTIYF. Full variable domain (rest looked up from reference TRBV7-9 and TRBJ1-3): DTGVSQNPRHKITKRGQNVTFRCDPISEHNRLYWYRQTLGQGPEFLTYFQNEAQLEKSRLLSDRFSAERPKGSFSTLEIQRTEQGDSAMYLCASSLLGGSGNTIYFGEGSWLTVV.